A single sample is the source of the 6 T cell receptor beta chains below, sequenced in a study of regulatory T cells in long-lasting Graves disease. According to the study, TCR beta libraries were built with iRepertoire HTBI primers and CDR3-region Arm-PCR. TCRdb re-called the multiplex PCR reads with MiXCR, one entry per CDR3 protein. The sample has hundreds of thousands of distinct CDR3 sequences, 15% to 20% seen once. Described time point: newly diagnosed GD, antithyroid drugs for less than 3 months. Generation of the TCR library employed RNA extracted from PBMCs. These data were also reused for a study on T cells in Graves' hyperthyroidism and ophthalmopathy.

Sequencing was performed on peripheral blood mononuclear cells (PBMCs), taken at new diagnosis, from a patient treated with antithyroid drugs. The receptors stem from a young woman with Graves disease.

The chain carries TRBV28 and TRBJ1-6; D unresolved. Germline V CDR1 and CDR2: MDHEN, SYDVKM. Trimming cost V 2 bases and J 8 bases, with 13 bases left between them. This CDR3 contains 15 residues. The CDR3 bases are TGTGCCAGCAGTTTAGGCCATGCGCGAGATTCACCCCTCCACTTT. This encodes CASSLGHARDSPLHF.

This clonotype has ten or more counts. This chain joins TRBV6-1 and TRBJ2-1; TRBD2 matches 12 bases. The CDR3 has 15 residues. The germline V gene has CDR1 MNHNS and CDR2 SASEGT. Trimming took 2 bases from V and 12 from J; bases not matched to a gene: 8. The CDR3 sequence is CASSELRLAGVRQFF. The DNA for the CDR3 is TGTGCCAGCAGTGAATTGCGACTAGCGGGAGTAAGGCAGTTCTTC.

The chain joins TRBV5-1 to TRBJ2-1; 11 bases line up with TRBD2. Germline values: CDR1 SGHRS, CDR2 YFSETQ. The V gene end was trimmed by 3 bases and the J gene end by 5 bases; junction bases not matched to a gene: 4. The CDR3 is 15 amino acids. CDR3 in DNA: TGCGCCAGCAGCTGGGGACTAGCGGATAACAATGAGCAGTTCTTC. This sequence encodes CASSWGLADNNEQFF. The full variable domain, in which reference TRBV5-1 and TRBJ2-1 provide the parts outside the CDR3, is KAGVTQTPRYLIKTRGQQVTLSCSPISGHRSVSWYQQTPGQGLQFLFEYFSETQRNKGNFPGRFSGRQFSNSRSEMNVSTLELGDSALYLCASSWGLADNNEQFFGPGTRLTVL.

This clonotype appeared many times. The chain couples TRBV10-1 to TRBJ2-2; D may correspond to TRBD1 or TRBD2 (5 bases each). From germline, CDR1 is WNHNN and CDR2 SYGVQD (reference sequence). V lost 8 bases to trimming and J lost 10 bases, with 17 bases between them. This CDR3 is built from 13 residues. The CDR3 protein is CASLYGTLQELFF. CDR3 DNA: TGCGCCAGCCTTTACGGGACCCTCCAGGAGCTGTTTTTT.

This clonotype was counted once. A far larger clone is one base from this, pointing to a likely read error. CDR3 sequence reads: CASSFVELKYRGSGQPQHF. For the CDR3, the DNA is TGTGCCAGCAGTTTCGTGGAGTTAAAGTACAGGGGGTCTGGACAGCCCCAGCATTTT. The V gene is TRBV11-1, the J gene TRBJ1-5; 8 bases are a match to TRBD1. V dropped 6 bases and J dropped 7; count of bases not matched to a gene: 23. CDR3 size: 19 residues. Germline CDR1 SGHAT, CDR2 FQDESV (reference sequence). The full variable domain, rest sourced from reference TRBV11-1 and TRBJ1-5, is EAEVAQSPRYKITEKSQAVAFWCDPISGHATLYWYRQILGQGPELLVQFQDESVVDDSQLPKDRFSAERLKGVDSTLKIQPAELGDSAMYLCASSFVELKYRGSGQPQHFGDGTRLSIL.

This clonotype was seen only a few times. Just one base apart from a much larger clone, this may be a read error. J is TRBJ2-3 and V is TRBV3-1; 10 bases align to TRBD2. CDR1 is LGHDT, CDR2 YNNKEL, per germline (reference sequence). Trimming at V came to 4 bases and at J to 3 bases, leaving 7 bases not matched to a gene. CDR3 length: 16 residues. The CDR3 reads CASSRASGSGTDTQYF. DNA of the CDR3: TGTGCCAGCAGCCGGGCTAGCGGGAGCGGTACAGATACGCAGTATTTT.